These 19 T cell receptor beta chains were all obtained from the same sample, sequenced in a study of T-cell memory formation after mild COVID-19 listed by TCRdb under 2021. The method behind the library was 5' RACE. These reads were obtained on an Illumina NovaSeq 6000. TCRdb cleaned the public reads at Q25 with fastp, built clones with MiXCR and kept in-frame beta chains. Each entry is one CDR3 protein sequence, shown with its most common DNA and genes. This sample has under 250,000 distinct CDR3 sequences in its table, and over 15% of those were observed once. The top ten clonotypes cover approximately 2.1% of the sample. The specimen was PBMCs or a T cell subset sorted from them (not recorded which). Receptors were obtained from an adult woman who had mild COVID-19 (a few samples of this study predate the infection). The sample titles of this study are shuffled in the database, so cell type and time point are left out; the donor was told from shared clones.

This clonotype was seen a few times. V usage is TRBV6-4 and J usage is TRBJ1-2; TRBD1 matches 7 bases. This CDR3 contains 13 residues. J lost 5 bases, V lost 7 bases, and 7 bases had no gene match. Germline V lookup: CDR1 MRHNA, CDR2 SNTAGT. This CDR3 reads CASKGGQDYGYTF. The CDR3 nucleotides are TGTGCCAGCAAGGGAGGACAGGATTATGGCTACACCTTC.

The rearrangement uses TRBV24-1 and TRBJ2-4; the match to TRBD1 covers 7 bases. J was trimmed by 2 bases and V by 5 bases; bases with no gene match: 5. The germline V gene has CDR1 KGHDR and CDR2 SFDVKD. CDR3 length equals 15 residues. The CDR3 loop reads CATSVGGETKNIQYF. As DNA, the CDR3 is TGTGCCACCAGTGTAGGGGGCGAGACCAAAAACATTCAGTACTTC.

The genes are TRBV5-1 and TRBJ1-1, with TRBD1 matching 7 bases. This CDR3 has 14 residues. The germline V gene encodes CDR1 SGHRS and CDR2 YFSETQ. V lost 4 bases, J lost 5 bases, and 8 bases stayed unmatched. This CDR3 reads CASSKEGARTEAFF. CDR3 in DNA: TGCGCCAGCAGCAAGGAGGGGGCGAGAACTGAAGCTTTCTTT. The complete variable domain, with remaining parts taken from reference TRBV5-1 and TRBJ1-1, reads KAGVTQTPRYLIKTRGQQVTLSCSPISGHRSVSWYQQTPGQGLQFLFEYFSETQRNKGNFPGRFSGRQFSNSRSEMNVSTLELGDSALYLCASSKEGARTEAFFGQGTRLTVV.

The chain has TRBV2 and TRBJ2-1, with D perhaps assigned TRBD1 or TRBD2 (5 bases each). V gave up 10 bases and J gave up 7 bases, with 17 bases separating them. Germline loops: CDR1 SNHLY, CDR2 FYNNEI. The CDR3 covers 13 residues. The chain's CDR3 is CANTRGEGNEQFF. In nucleotides, the CDR3 is TGTGCCAATACCCGGGGCGAGGGTAATGAGCAGTTCTTC.

This clonotype was seen a few times. DNA for the CDR3: TGTGCCAGTAGTGTGGACACTAGCTCCTACAATGAGCAGTTCTTC. This sequence encodes CASSVDTSSYNEQFF. The chain combines TRBV19 with TRBJ2-1; D is perhaps TRBD1 or TRBD2 (5 bases each). Per germline, CDR1 LNHDA and CDR2 SQIVND (reference sequence). V lost 5 bases and J 0 bases, leaving 11 bases between the germline ends. The CDR3 totals 15 residues. Full variable domain (remainder filled in from reference TRBV19 and TRBJ2-1): DGGITQSPKYLFRKEGQNVTLSCEQNLNHDAMYWYRQDPGQGLRLIYYSQIVNDFQKGDIAEGYSVSREKKESFPLTVTSAQKNPTAFYLCASSVDTSSYNEQFFGPGTRLTVL.

The table lists this clonotype with a few counts. The V call is TRBV20-1, the J call TRBJ1-1, with D perhaps matching TRBD1 (5 bases). CDR3 length: 14 amino acids. CDR1 and CDR2 from the germline V gene are DFQATT and SNEGSKA (reference sequence). V gave up 0 bases and J gave up 9 bases, with 17 bases separating them. This chain's CDR3 is CSARDPNRDSQAFF. In DNA form, the CDR3 reads TGCAGTGCTAGAGATCCCAATCGAGACAGTCAAGCTTTCTTT.

This clonotype was counted between two and nine times. This chain uses TRBV7-9 with TRBJ2-4; 9 nucleotides agree with TRBD2. This CDR3 region has 16 residues. The V and J ends lost 5 bases and 0 bases, in that order; junction bases with no gene match: 5. Germline V CDR1 and CDR2: SEHNR, FQNEAQ (reference sequence). The CDR3 DNA reads as TGTGCCAGCAGCGCCAGCGGGGGGCTAGCCAAAAACATTCAGTACTTC. As protein: CASSASGGLAKNIQYF.

V and J are TRBV29-1 and TRBJ2-7, with 7 positions matching TRBD1. V trimming: 6 bases; J trimming: 6 bases; junction bases outside the gene matches: 5. The CDR3 is 11 residues long. The germline CDR1 and CDR2 sequences are SQVTM and ANQGSEA. CDR3 in amino acids: CSVTGPIEQYF. DNA for the CDR3: TGCAGCGTGACAGGGCCCATCGAGCAGTACTTC.

J is TRBJ2-1 and V is TRBV7-3; D assignment may be TRBD1 or TRBD2 (5 bases each). Looked up from germline, CDR1 is SGHTA and CDR2 is FQGTGA. The CDR3 has 13 residues. V dropped 3 bases and J dropped 8 bases, with 11 bases sitting between them. The chain's CDR3 is CASSLGRDDEQFF. DNA for the CDR3: TGTGCCAGCAGCTTGGGCAGGGACGATGAGCAGTTCTTC.

The rearrangement joins TRBV3-1 to TRBJ1-1; 7 positions agree with TRBD1. CDR1 and CDR2 from the germline V gene are LGHDT and YNNKEL (reference sequence). With V trimmed by 1 base and J by 5 bases, 4 bases remained unmatched. CDR3 length equals 14 residues. The CDR3 DNA reads as TGTGCCAGCAGCCAAGTGACAGGGCGAACTGAAGCTTTCTTT. Translation gives CASSQVTGRTEAFF.

The chain combines TRBV5-1 with TRBJ1-1; possibly TRBD1 for D (5 bases). This CDR3 region has 12 residues. Germline assignment: CDR1 SGHRS and CDR2 YFSETQ. V shed 2 bases and J shed 11 bases, with 13 bases lying between them. CDR3 amino acids: CASSLPGTEAFF. CDR3 nucleotide sequence: TGCGCCAGCAGCTTACCCGGGACGGAGGCTTTCTTT.

V gene TRBV3-1 combines with J gene TRBJ1-2; D not certain. The CDR3 is made up of 12 amino acids. Per the germline V gene, CDR1 is LGHDT and CDR2 is YNNKEL (reference sequence). Trimming pared 4 bases from V and 12 bases from J, leaving 15 bases between. CDR3 protein: CASSRGEGSHTF. In nucleotides, the CDR3 is TGTGCCAGCAGCCGGGGAGAGGGAAGCCACACCTTC.

The chain recombines TRBV12-3 or TRBV12-4 with TRBJ2-2, with D possibly TRBD1 on 7 matching bases. CDR3 length: 13 amino acids. With 10 bases removed from V and 4 bases from J, the gap between germline ends came to 13 bases. This chain's CDR3 is CATRRGPTGELFF. CDR3 DNA sequence: TGTGCCACCAGGAGGGGGCCCACCGGGGAGCTGTTTTTT.

In its sample, this clonotype was seen a few times. This chain connects TRBV7-8 to TRBJ1-1; D remains ambiguous. Germline CDR1 reads SGHVS; CDR2 reads FQNEAQ. The CDR3 is 13 amino acids. The V and J ends lost 4 bases and 0 bases respectively, with 6 bases between them. The CDR3 sequence: CASSWELNTEAFF. The DNA of the CDR3 is TGTGCCAGCAGCTGGGAGCTGAACACTGAAGCTTTCTTT. The variable domain in full, completed from reference TRBV7-8 and TRBJ1-1, reads GAGVSQSPRYKVAKRGQDVALRCDPISGHVSLFWYQQALGQGPEFLTYFQNEAQLDKSGLPSDRFFAERPEGSVSTLKIQRTQQEDSAVYLCASSWELNTEAFFGQGTRLTVV.

This chain uses TRBV20-1 with TRBJ1-1; unclear D gene. Deletions cut 6 bases from V and 1 base from J, with 18 bases between. The CDR3 extends over 15 amino acids. CDR1 is DFQATT and CDR2 is SNEGSKA in the germline V gene (reference sequence). The CDR3 sequence is CSAPKAIGSNTEAFF. DNA for the CDR3: TGCAGTGCCCCAAAGGCGATCGGGTCGAACACTGAAGCTTTCTTT.

This clonotype was found a few times. This chain links TRBV4-3 with TRBJ1-2; D gene ambiguous. CDR1 LGHNA and CDR2 YSLEER come from the germline V gene. V was clipped by 0 bases and J by 7 bases, with 15 bases between them. The CDR3 extends over 15 amino acids. CDR3 protein: CASSQENSGLRGYTF. Written as DNA, the CDR3 is TGCGCCAGCAGCCAAGAAAATTCTGGACTTCGTGGCTACACCTTC.

The V gene is TRBV3-1, the J gene TRBJ1-2; D is undetermined. This CDR3 has 14 amino acids. Deletions cut 3 bases from V and 0 bases from J, with 8 bases between. Germline V gives CDR1 LGHDT, CDR2 YNNKEL (reference sequence). CDR3 in DNA: TGTGCCAGCAGCCACGGGCTTACTAACTATGGCTACACCTTC. It is translated as CASSHGLTNYGYTF.

The V call is TRBV24-1, the J call TRBJ2-1, with D possibly being TRBD2 (5 bases). CDR3 length equals 19 residues. Between the trimmed V and J ends, which lost 1 base and 5 bases, there was a span of 23 bases. The V gene's germline CDR1 is KGHDR and CDR2 SFDVKD. The chain's CDR3 is CATSDFRRASGVENNEQFF. The CDR3 nucleotides are TGTGCCACCAGTGATTTTCGGCGGGCAAGCGGCGTCGAGAACAATGAGCAGTTCTTC.

The chain joins TRBV14 to TRBJ1-1; the D gene is possibly TRBD1 (5 bases). The CDR3 runs to 14 residues. The V gene lost 1 base and the J gene lost 4 bases, with 10 bases spanning the gap. CDR1 SGHDN and CDR2 FVKESK come from the germline V gene. The chain's CDR3 is CASSQAGAITEAFF. CDR3 sequence (DNA): TGTGCCAGCAGCCAAGCCGGGGCAATCACTGAAGCTTTCTTT.